This T cell receptor beta chain emerged from a study of blood T cell repertoires in COVID-19. Study in general: Samples taken during acute and convalescent COVID-19 were collected in the United States, Italy and Spain. In each case, the material was cDNA or gDNA derived from T cells, B-cell-depleted T cells, or PBMCs.

Per the study methods: Reference gene primer amplification gave nucleated cell count estimates. The data were produced by immunoSEQ multiplex PCR, yet TCRdb's version contains in-frame clones alone and is incomplete. V and J calls and clone size are given by that table; D and trimming were obtained from the DNA. The sample holds around 51,000 clones, around 84% seen once. Sequencing was carried out using peripheral blood. The sequence came from a man older than 75 with active COVID-19.

The CDR3 DNA reads as TGTGCCAGCAGTGGGACGAGGGCGGGGGAGCAGTACTTC. Amino acids: CASSGTRAGEQYF. The chain carries TRBV6-2 or TRBV6-3 and TRBJ2-7, with a tentative D call TRBD2 (6 bases). Germline CDR1 reads MNHEY; CDR2 reads SVGEGT. V was shortened by 5 bases and J by 7 bases, with 15 bases between the two germline ends. This CDR3 comprises 13 residues.